This TCR beta chain stems from a study of cytomegalovirus exposure and HLA in healthy donors. This clone was counted between two and nine times. This PCR relied on a set of 60 Vbeta primers and 13 Jbeta primers. The method was immunoSEQ multiplex PCR; TCRdb's version includes in-frame clones alone and lacks a portion of them. Of 140,000 or so clones in the sample, about 64% were seen once. CDR1 and CDR2 (germline): MNHNS, SASEGT. V was trimmed by 5 bases and J by 3 bases, leaving 13 bases between them. CDR3 size: 14 residues. The clonotype originates from a man aged 60 to 69 in good health and CMV-seronegative. The genes are TRBV6-1 and TRBJ1-1; D is uncertain. Sequencing used PBMCs. The CDR3 here is CASSRARLDTEAFF. In nucleotides, the CDR3 is TGTGCCAGCAGTCGCGCCCGGTTGGACACTGAAGCTTTCTTT.